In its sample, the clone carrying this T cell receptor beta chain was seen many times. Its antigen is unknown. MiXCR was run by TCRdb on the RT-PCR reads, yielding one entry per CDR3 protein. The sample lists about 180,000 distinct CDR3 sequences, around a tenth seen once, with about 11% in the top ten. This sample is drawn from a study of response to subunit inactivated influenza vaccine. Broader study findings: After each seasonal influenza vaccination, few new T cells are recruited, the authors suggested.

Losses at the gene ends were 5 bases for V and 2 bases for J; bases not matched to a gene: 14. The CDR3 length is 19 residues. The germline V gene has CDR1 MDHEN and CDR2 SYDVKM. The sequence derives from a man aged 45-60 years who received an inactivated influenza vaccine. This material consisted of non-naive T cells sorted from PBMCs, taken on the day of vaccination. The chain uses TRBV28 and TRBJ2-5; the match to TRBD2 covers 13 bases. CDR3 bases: TGTGCCAGCAGTCGGGGGGAACTAGCGGGAGGGCCGGAGCAAGAGACCCAGTACTTC. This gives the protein CASSRGELAGGPEQETQYF.